A selection of T cell receptor beta chains follows, all from one sample in a study of T cell responses to AZD1222 COVID-19 vaccine. Produced via immunoSEQ multiplex PCR; TCRdb's table is partial and in-frame only. This sample carries more than 100,000 clones, 70% to 90% of them seen once, and the ten largest clones take about 3.5%. This sample comprised peripheral blood, obtained on day 0 of AZD1222 vaccination. Receptor source: an adult in good health. CDR3s include the opening cysteine and the closing phenylalanine or tryptophan. The D gene is left open where the match is weak. Only some rows state a clone size, as once, few, many or a class for expanded clones.

DNA | CDR3 | D | V | length | J | size
TGTGCCAGCAGCGTCACAGGAACATATAATTCACCCCTCCACTTT | CASSVTGTYNSPLHF | - | TRBV9 | 15 | TRBJ1-6 | -
TGTGCCAGCAGCTCGAGGTCTTCACTAGCCAAAAACATTCAGTACTTC | CASSSRSSLAKNIQYF | - | TRBV5-4 | 16 | TRBJ2-4 | -
TGTGCCAGCAGTTACCGGGACTCCTACAATGAGCAGTTCTTC | CASSYRDSYNEQFF | - | TRBV6-2/TRBV6-3 | 14 | TRBJ2-1 | few
TGTGCCACCAGCAGCCCGCTGGCGTGGCAGGACAATGAGCAGTTCTTC | CATSSPLAWQDNEQFF | - | TRBV15 | 16 | TRBJ2-1 | -
TGTGCCAGCAGCATGCCGCCCCAGGGGAACTATGGCTACACCTTC | CASSMPPQGNYGYTF | - | TRBV5-5 | 15 | TRBJ1-2 | once
TGTGCCAGCACGATGGGACAGCAGAACACTGAAGCTTTCTTT | CASTMGQQNTEAFF | TRBD1 | TRBV6-5 | 14 | TRBJ1-1 | -
TGTGCCAGCAGTGAATTCGCGAGGGATCATGGCTACACCTTC | CASSEFARDHGYTF | - | TRBV25-1 | 14 | TRBJ1-2 | -
TGTGCCAGCAGCAAACTAGCGGCGGGGAAAATGAACACTGAAGCTTTCTTT | CASSKLAAGKMNTEAFF | - | TRBV21-1 | 17 | TRBJ1-1 | -
TGTGCCAGCAACCTCCTCGAGGGAGAGCAGTTCTTC | CASNLLEGEQFF | - | TRBV7-9 | 12 | TRBJ2-1 | -
TGTGCCAGCAGTTACCTCTATGGCTACACCTTC | CASSYLYGYTF | - | TRBV6-5 | 11 | TRBJ1-2 | once
TGTGCCATCACCTCGGACAGGGCTAGCACAGATACGCAGTATTTT | CAITSDRASTDTQYF | TRBD1 | TRBV10-3 | 15 | TRBJ2-3 | -
TGTGCCAGCAGCCCCAAACCTAGCGGGGGCGCCTACAATGAGCAGTTCTTC | CASSPKPSGGAYNEQFF | TRBD2 | TRBV7-6 | 17 | TRBJ2-1 | -
TGCGCCAGCAGCCAAGACGTCAATCAGCCCCAGCATTTT | CASSQDVNQPQHF | - | TRBV4-3 | 13 | TRBJ1-5 | -
TGCGCCAGCAGCAAGGAGGGGGGCTCTTCCTTCACAGATACGCAGTATTTT | CASSKEGGSSFTDTQYF | - | TRBV4-1 | 17 | TRBJ2-3 | -
TGTGCCAGCAGCCTCAGGGTGGTGAACACTGAAGCTTTCTTT | CASSLRVVNTEAFF | - | TRBV5-5 | 14 | TRBJ1-1 | -
TGTGCCACCAGTCGCGGGGTCACCGCGAACACCGGGGAGCTGTTTTTT | CATSRGVTANTGELFF | - | TRBV2 | 16 | TRBJ2-2 | -
TGTGCCAGCAGTTTACGGGGGACTAATGAAAAACTGTTTTTT | CASSLRGTNEKLFF | - | TRBV27 | 14 | TRBJ1-4 | -
TGTGCCAGCTCACCAGCGGGCTTTAGCACAGATACGCAGTATTTT | CASSPAGFSTDTQYF | - | TRBV18 | 15 | TRBJ2-3 | once
TGTGCCAGCAGTGACGTGTTAGCGTATGGCTACACCTTC | CASSDVLAYGYTF | - | TRBV25-1 | 13 | TRBJ1-2 | -
TGTGCCAGCAGCCGGGGTGACTCACCCCTCCACTTT | CASSRGDSPLHF | - | TRBV7-9 | 12 | TRBJ1-6 | -
TGTGCCAGCAGAAGACAGGGAGGCGACACCGGGGAGCTGTTTTTT | CASRRQGGDTGELFF | - | TRBV6-5 | 15 | TRBJ2-2 | -
TGTGCCAGCAGCTTAGAGACGGCAGCTGAAGCTTTCTTT | CASSLETAAEAFF | - | TRBV11-3 | 13 | TRBJ1-1 | -
TGTGCCAGCAGCTTGGGCGGGAGGGCCTATGGCTACACCTTC | CASSLGGRAYGYTF | - | TRBV5-4 | 14 | TRBJ1-2 | -
TGTGCCAGCAGTGAAAGCAAACTCGGGGAGCAGTACTTC | CASSESKLGEQYF | - | TRBV2 | 13 | TRBJ2-7 | -
TGCGCCAGCAGCCGGACAGGCCTAGGTAACTATGGCTACACCTTC | CASSRTGLGNYGYTF | TRBD1 | TRBV5-1 | 15 | TRBJ1-2 | -
TGTGCCACACAGGACCAGGACAGGGCGAACACTGAAGCTTTCTTT | CATQDQDRANTEAFF | TRBD1 | TRBV19 | 15 | TRBJ1-1 | -
TGTGCCATCAGTGATTACATGACTCAGGACGGCTACACCTTC | CAISDYMTQDGYTF | - | TRBV10-3 | 14 | TRBJ1-2 | -
TGTGCCAGCAGCCAAGAACAAGCGGAGATCTACAATGAGCAGTTCTTC | CASSQEQAEIYNEQFF | - | TRBV4-2 | 16 | TRBJ2-1 | -
TGCGCCAGCAGCGGACCCGTACGGACGGACCTATCTGGCTACACCTTC | CASSGPVRTDLSGYTF | - | TRBV10-1 | 16 | TRBJ1-2 | -
TGTGCCAGCAGTTTTTTGGGGGGCAATCAGCCCCAGCATTTT | CASSFLGGNQPQHF | - | TRBV27 | 14 | TRBJ1-5 | many
TGTGCAAGTCGCTTAGTAATCTTGGGGGGGAACACTGAAGCTTTCTTT | CASRLVILGGNTEAFF | - | TRBV12-2 | 16 | TRBJ1-1 | -
TGTGCCAGTGGGCGCCAAAACACTGAAGCTTTCTTT | CASGRQNTEAFF | - | TRBV6-5 | 12 | TRBJ1-1 | -
TGTGCCAGACAAGGGCTCGGGGGTAATGAAGCTTTCTTT | CARQGLGGNEAFF | - | TRBV19 | 13 | TRBJ1-1 | -
TGCGCCAGCAGCTTGGCCTACGGGACAGGACTACTCTATGGCTACACCTTC | CASSLAYGTGLLYGYTF | TRBD1 | TRBV5-1 | 17 | TRBJ1-2 | -
TGCGCCAGCAGCCAACTACTAGCACCAAAAGAGACCCAGTACTTC | CASSQLLAPKETQYF | - | TRBV4-3 | 15 | TRBJ2-5 | once
TGCAGCGTGAAAATCACAGATACGCAGTATTTT | CSVKITDTQYF | - | TRBV29-1 | 11 | TRBJ2-3 | -
TGTGCCAGCCGGACTAGCGGGGGACCTACCAAAAACATTCAGTACTTC | CASRTSGGPTKNIQYF | TRBD2 | TRBV19 | 16 | TRBJ2-4 | -
TGCGCCAGCAGCCAAACCACTGCCCGTACGGATTCACCCCTCCACTTT | CASSQTTARTDSPLHF | - | TRBV4-1 | 16 | TRBJ1-6 | -
TGCGCCAGCAGTGAGTCCCCTCCGCCAGGGTACCAGGAGACCCAGTACTTC | CASSESPPPGYQETQYF | - | TRBV10-1 | 17 | TRBJ2-5 | -
TGTGCCAGCAGTGAGGCCCTTGGGACTGAAAAACTGTTTTTT | CASSEALGTEKLFF | - | TRBV6-1 | 14 | TRBJ1-4 | -
TGCAGTGCTAGTGGACAGGGCCAAGACTATGGCTACACCTTC | CSASGQGQDYGYTF | TRBD1 | TRBV20-1 | 14 | TRBJ1-2 | -
TGTGCCAGCAGTTTTACCCCTCCGGGCGAGCAGTACTTC | CASSFTPPGEQYF | - | TRBV27 | 13 | TRBJ2-7 | -
TGTGCCAGAAGTTTTGCCGGTGGTCTAAAGGCGGGGGGTGCCAATGAGCAGTTCTTC | CARSFAGGLKAGGANEQFF | TRBD2 | TRBV5-3 | 19 | TRBJ2-1 | -
TGCGCCAGCAGCCCGCGGGGGATTCGGGCTGATTCCACTGAAGCTTTCTTT | CASSPRGIRADSTEAFF | - | TRBV5-1 | 17 | TRBJ1-1 | -
TGTGCCAGCAGCCTAGGACAGGGGGCCTTGTTGGCTTTCTTT | CASSLGQGALLAFF | TRBD1 | TRBV7-2 | 14 | TRBJ1-1 | once
TGTGCCATCAGTGAGTCAAAGGGGAAAGGGATGAACTCTGGAAACACCATATATTTT | CAISESKGKGMNSGNTIYF | - | TRBV10-3 | 19 | TRBJ1-3 | -
TGTGCCAGCAGCACAGGTCATCGGGAGACCCAGTACTTC | CASSTGHRETQYF | - | TRBV27 | 13 | TRBJ2-5 | -
TGTGCCAGCAGTCCCGGGGGGTATGGCTACACCTTC | CASSPGGYGYTF | - | TRBV13 | 12 | TRBJ1-2 | -